Each of the 17 T cell receptor beta chains below was sequenced from the same sample in a study of T cells in Graves' hyperthyroidism and ophthalmopathy. Amplification of TCR beta CDR3 regions was performed using RNA transcripts as template. An initial round of RT-PCR targeting the TCR CDR3 relied on the HTBI primer set. TCRdb re-called the multiplex PCR reads with MiXCR, one entry per CDR3 protein. The sample holds 480,000 or so distinct CDR3 sequences, around 50% seen once. Specimen: peripheral blood or thyroid tissue (not recorded which). The receptors were sampled from an adult woman with Graves' disease, either hyperthyroidism or ophthalmopathy (not recorded which).

This clonotype was recorded many times. V gene TRBV20-1 combines with J gene TRBJ2-2; D is perhaps TRBD1 or TRBD2 (5 bases each). The CDR3 length is 14 residues. Germline V gene data show CDR1 as DFQATT and CDR2 as SNEGSKA (reference sequence). The V and J ends lost 6 bases and 3 bases respectively, with 14 bases between them. Written as DNA, the CDR3 is TGCAGTGCGAAGGCCGGGGCTGACACCGGGGAGCTGTTTTTT. This translates into CSAKAGADTGELFF.

This chain joins TRBV29-1 and TRBJ1-2; D is unclear. In germline, CDR1 is SQVTM, CDR2 ANQGSEA. The CDR3 consists of 12 residues. V lost 6 bases and J 4 bases, leaving 12 bases between the germline ends. The CDR3 region has the DNA TGCAGCGTCCTAAGGGCGGTCTATGGCTACACCTTC. Translated, it gives CSVLRAVYGYTF.

In DNA, the CDR3 is TGTGCCAGCAGCCGGTGGGGGCCCTACGAGCAGTACTTC. Amino acids: CASSRWGPYEQYF. The chain couples TRBV7-2 to TRBJ2-7; a possible D gene is TRBD1 (6 bases). Trimming stripped 5 bases from V and 2 bases from J, with 10 bases between. The CDR3 extends over 13 amino acids. The V gene's germline CDR1 is SGHTA and CDR2 FQGNSA.

This chain uses TRBV11-2 with TRBJ2-7; D is perhaps TRBD1 or TRBD2 (5 bases each). The CDR3 consists of 15 residues. The germline V gene has CDR1 SGHAT and CDR2 FQNNGV. V was cut by 5 bases and J by 1 base, with 15 bases left in between. The CDR3 DNA reads TGTGCCAGCAGCCCTGTACCGGGACCGTCCTACGAGCAGTACTTC. Translating gives CASSPVPGPSYEQYF.

The sample holds one count of this clonotype. This chain joins TRBV20-1 and TRBJ1-5, with a tentative D call TRBD1 (6 bases). V shed 6 bases and J shed 0 bases, with 15 bases lying between them. CDR1 DFQATT and CDR2 SNEGSKA come from the germline V gene (reference sequence). This CDR3 is 15 amino acids long. The CDR3 sequence: CSAKTGRASNQPQHF. CDR3 in DNA: TGCAGTGCAAAAACAGGGAGGGCTAGCAATCAGCCCCAGCATTTT.

This chain uses TRBV20-1 with TRBJ2-5; D perhaps matches TRBD1 (6 bases). This CDR3 contains 14 residues. Germline CDR1 DFQATT, CDR2 SNEGSKA (reference sequence). V was clipped by 7 bases and J by 2 bases, with 17 bases between them. The CDR3 is CSVLLGHGQETQYF. CDR3 DNA: TGCAGTGTTCTCCTGGGACATGGACAAGAGACCCAGTACTTC.

This clonotype was observed many times. This chain joins TRBV24-1 and TRBJ1-1, with no clear D. The CDR3 sequence is 15 residues long. CDR1 is KGHDR, CDR2 SFDVKD, per germline. V was trimmed by 2 bases and J by 1 base, leaving 10 bases between them. The CDR3 DNA follows: TGTGCCACCAGTGATTCCGGCAAAGGGAACACTGAAGCTTTCTTT. Protein product: CATSDSGKGNTEAFF.

The CDR3 region has the DNA TGTGCCAGCAGTGAAGGACCGAGGCGGAACACTGAAGCTTTCTTT. This sequence encodes CASSEGPRRNTEAFF. The chain employs TRBV6-1 and TRBJ1-1; D is unclear. Between the trimmed V and J ends, which lost 1 base and 1 base, there was a span of 10 bases. The CDR3 sequence is 15 residues long. The germline CDR1 and CDR2 sequences are MNHNS and SASEGT.

The chain uses TRBV7-8 and TRBJ2-5, with 7 nucleotides matching TRBD2. The germline V gene has CDR1 SGHVS and CDR2 FQNEAQ. The ends lost 3 bases at V and 4 bases at J; junction bases unmatched: 5. The CDR3 has 14 residues. In DNA form, the CDR3 reads TGTGCCAGCAGCTTGGGAGTAGCGGGAGAGACCCAGTACTTC. This codes for CASSLGVAGETQYF.

This chain links TRBV19 with TRBJ2-3, with TRBD2 matching over 8 bases. V lost 7 bases to trimming and J lost 7 bases; unmatched junction nucleotides: 4. CDR3 length: 12 residues. Per the germline V gene, CDR1 is LNHDA and CDR2 is SQIVND (reference sequence). The CDR3 DNA is TGTGCCAGTACCCCGGGGGGGAATACGCAGTATTTT. Translated: CASTPGGNTQYF.

This clonotype was observed many times. The chain carries TRBV29-1 and TRBJ2-5, with 9 bases fitting TRBD1. The V and J ends lost 6 bases and 1 base, in that order; junction bases with no gene match: 3. CDR1 is SQVTM, CDR2 ANQGSEA, per germline. The CDR3 totals 13 residues. CDR3 region: CSVGGQGQETQYF. For the CDR3, the DNA is TGCAGCGTGGGGGGACAGGGCCAAGAGACCCAGTACTTC.

This chain uses TRBV6-2 or TRBV6-3 with TRBJ1-1; 8 nucleotides align to TRBD1. The V gene end was trimmed by 6 bases and the J gene end by 1 base; junction bases not matched to a gene: 4. There are 14 residues in the CDR3. Germline lookup yields CDR1 MNHEY and CDR2 SVGEGT. CDR3 sequence: CASRDTGGNTEAFF. Written as DNA, the CDR3 is TGTGCCAGCAGGGACACAGGGGGGAACACTGAAGCTTTCTTT.

This clonotype was found many times. The CDR3 here is CASSPRDRGQPQHF. CDR3 nucleotide sequence: TGTGCCAGTAGTCCCCGGGACAGGGGCCAGCCCCAGCATTTT. The chain links TRBV19 to TRBJ1-5, with 10 bases fitting TRBD1. Looked up from germline, CDR1 is LNHDA and CDR2 is SQIVND (reference sequence). This CDR3 is built from 14 residues. V shed 5 bases, J shed 7 bases, and the junction held 5 bases outside the gene matches.

This chain joins TRBV4-1 and TRBJ2-2; D is perhaps TRBD1 (5 bases). The germline V gene encodes CDR1 MGHRA and CDR2 YSYEKL. Trimming cost V 4 bases and J 1 base, with 10 bases left between them. The length of the CDR3 is 15 residues. CDR3 nucleotide sequence: TGCGCCAGCAGCCTCCGGACAAGGAACACCGGGGAGCTGTTTTTT. This sequence encodes CASSLRTRNTGELFF.

This clonotype was seen only once. The genes are TRBV6-2 or TRBV6-3 and TRBJ1-5; TRBD1 agrees at 7 bases. This CDR3 is 17 amino acids long. The trim removed 4 bases at V and 4 bases at J, leaving 13 bases unmatched. Per germline, CDR1 MNHEY and CDR2 SVGEGT. The CDR3 sequence is CASSFSRGMSWNQPQHF. CDR3 in DNA: TGTGCCAGCAGTTTTAGCAGGGGGATGTCTTGGAATCAGCCCCAGCATTTT.

A few counts support this clonotype. V usage is TRBV5-5 and J usage is TRBJ1-5; no clear D. There are 17 residues in the CDR3. V shed 5 bases and J shed 8 bases, with 26 bases lying between them. The germline gives CDR1 SGHKS, CDR2 YYEKEE (reference sequence). CDR3 sequence (DNA): TGTGCCAGCAGTCGAGAGGCCCTGTCGGGTCGAGGGAAGCCCCAGCATTTT. Protein product: CASSREALSGRGKPQHF.

About this clonotype: One end of the junction fails to match germline, which may point to a read error. The V gene is TRBV15, the J gene TRBJ1-2, with 7 bases that match TRBD1. The CDR3 sequence is 14 residues long. Germline CDR1 and CDR2: LNHNV and YYDKDF (reference sequence). The CDR3 DNA sequence: TGTGCCACCAGCAACGCACGGGACAGTCGAGCCGCCGACTTC. Encoded protein: CATSNARDSRAADF.